These 18 T cell receptor beta chains were all obtained from the same sample, sequenced in a study of T cell changes during pregnancy in multiple sclerosis. Repertoires were generated with immunoSEQ multiplex PCR, while TCRdb's copy carries only in-frame clones and drops some. The data show some 100,000 clones, with approximately 91% seen just once and around 3% held by the top ten. The sample consisted of peripheral blood, taken in the second trimester of pregnancy. The receptors were sampled from a female donor with multiple sclerosis, enrolled in a pregnancy study.

V usage is TRBV6-1 and J usage is TRBJ1-5, with no clear D. V was pared by 6 bases and J by 0 bases, with 12 bases between. Germline CDR1 and CDR2: MNHNS and SASEGT. The CDR3 loop spans 15 amino acids. The CDR3 spells CASREMNLSNQPQHF. The CDR3 nucleotides are TGTGCCAGCAGGGAGATGAACCTTAGCAATCAGCCCCAGCATTTT.

This rearrangement joins TRBV2 to TRBJ2-1; 12 bases match TRBD2. With V trimmed by 8 bases and J by 4 bases, 0 bases remained unmatched. The germline V gene has CDR1 SNHLY and CDR2 FYNNEI. This CDR3 is 13 amino acids long. CDR3 bases: TGTGCCAGCGGACTAGCGGGGTACAATGAGCAGTTCTTC. Translating gives CASGLAGYNEQFF.

The V gene is TRBV19, the J gene TRBJ1-5; possibly TRBD1 for D (5 bases). Germline assignment: CDR1 LNHDA and CDR2 SQIVND (reference sequence). The CDR3 loop spans 19 amino acids. The V end lost 1 base, the J end lost 0 bases, and 19 bases lay between the germline ends. CDR3 sequence reads: CASSIVLTGHYRSNQPQHF. DNA of the CDR3: TGTGCCAGTAGTATAGTATTAACAGGTCATTACCGTAGCAATCAGCCCCAGCATTTT.

This sequence joins TRBV4-2 and TRBJ2-7; D ambiguous. Germline V CDR1 and CDR2: LGHNA, YNFKEQ. Trimming cost V 0 bases and J 2 bases, with 11 bases left between them. The CDR3 has 15 residues. The CDR3: CASSQDNRGPYEQYF. DNA of the CDR3: TGTGCCAGCAGCCAAGATAATAGAGGCCCCTACGAGCAGTACTTC.

DNA for the CDR3: TGTGCCAGCTTAGAAAATCTAGCGGGAGGCAATGAGCAGTTCTTC. Amino acid sequence: CASLENLAGGNEQFF. The chain couples TRBV2 to TRBJ2-1, with 11 bases fitting TRBD2. Looked up from germline, CDR1 is SNHLY and CDR2 is FYNNEI. V shed 8 bases, J shed 6 bases, and the junction held 9 bases outside the gene matches. The CDR3 loop spans 15 amino acids.

The chain carries TRBV5-8 and TRBJ2-3, with D possibly being TRBD2 (5 bases). CDR1 and CDR2 (germline): SGHTS, YDEGEE. V lost 1 base and J lost 2, with 8 bases in between. This CDR3 contains 14 residues. This CDR3 reads CASSLMDSTDTQYF. DNA of the CDR3: TGTGCCAGCAGCTTGATGGACTCCACAGATACGCAGTATTTT.

The chain links TRBV4-2 to TRBJ2-1, with 8 bases identical to TRBD2. Losses at the gene ends were 1 base for V and 5 bases for J; bases not matched to a gene: 7. CDR1 and CDR2 from the germline V gene are LGHNA and YNFKEQ. The CDR3 is 16 amino acids. The CDR3 is CASSQAELAVNNEQFF. The CDR3, as DNA: TGTGCCAGCAGCCAAGCGGAACTAGCGGTTAACAATGAGCAGTTCTTC.

The rearrangement joins TRBV27 to TRBJ2-1; 10 bases are a match to TRBD2. Trimming took 6 bases from V and 13 from J; bases not matched to a gene: 15. The germline V gene has CDR1 MNHEY and CDR2 SMNVEV (reference sequence). The CDR3 length is 15 residues. This CDR3 reads CASSKSRKREGLQFF. The CDR3 DNA reads as TGTGCCAGCAGCAAAAGCCGGAAGCGGGAGGGCCTTCAGTTCTTC.

V is TRBV9 and J is TRBJ2-3, with 14 bases matching TRBD2. CDR1 and CDR2 from the germline V gene are SGDLS and YYNGEE. There are 18 residues in the CDR3. The V and J ends lost 2 bases and 0 bases, in that order; junction bases with no gene match: 5. The CDR3 loop reads CASSVRTSGRTSTDTQYF. The CDR3 region has the DNA TGTGCCAGCAGCGTTCGGACTAGCGGGAGGACTAGCACAGATACGCAGTATTTT. Variable domain in full (rest from reference TRBV9 and TRBJ2-3): DSGVTQTPKHLITATGQRVTLRCSPRSGDLSVYWYQQSLDQGLQFLIQYYNGEERAKGNILERFSAQQFPDLHSELNLSSLELGDSALYFCASSVRTSGRTSTDTQYFGPGTRLTVL.

The rearrangement uses TRBV15 and TRBJ2-7; a possible D gene is TRBD1 (6 bases). Germline CDR1 is LNHNV and CDR2 is YYDKDF (reference sequence). The CDR3 is 16 residues long. Trimming removed 1 base at V and 2 bases at J, with 15 bases between. CDR3 sequence: CATSRVVGAGAYEQYF. The CDR3 coding sequence is TGTGCCACCAGCAGAGTGGTTGGGGCAGGGGCCTACGAGCAGTACTTC. Based on the CDR3 plus reference TRBV15 and TRBJ2-7, the full variable domain is DAMVIQNPRYQVTQFGKPVTLSCSQTLNHNVMYWYQQKSSQAPKLLFHYYDKDFNNEADTPDNFQSRRPNTSFCFLDIRSPGLGDTAMYLCATSRVVGAGAYEQYFGPGTRLTVT.

This chain uses TRBV11-2 with TRBJ2-7, with 13 bases fitting TRBD2. Trimming removed 5 bases from V and 4 bases from J; junction bases left unmatched: 8. The CDR3 sequence is 16 residues long. CDR1 and CDR2 (germline): SGHAT, FQNNGV. The CDR3 bases are TGTGCCAGCAGCCAAGGACTAGCGGGAGTTTCTTACGAGCAGTACTTC. It yields the protein CASSQGLAGVSYEQYF. Looking up the rest from reference TRBV11-2 and TRBJ2-7 gives the full variable domain: EAGVAQSPRYKIIEKRQSVAFWCNPISGHATLYWYQQILGQGPKLLIQFQNNGVVDDSQLPKDRFSAERLKGVDSTLKIQPAKLEDSAVYLCASSQGLAGVSYEQYFGPGTRLTVT.

The chain couples TRBV27 to TRBJ1-2; D call uncertain. Per germline, CDR1 MNHEY and CDR2 SMNVEV (reference sequence). Trimming left V 6 bases short and J 4 bases short, with 18 bases between. The CDR3 extends over 15 amino acids. The CDR3 DNA is TGTGCCAGCAGCTATTCTATTTTGGGAGGCTATGGCTACACCTTC. This sequence encodes CASSYSILGGYGYTF.

The gene calls are TRBV18 and TRBJ2-1, with D maybe TRBD1 (5 bases). Germline CDR1 reads KGHSH; CDR2 reads LQKENI. The ends were cut back, 0 bases at V and 8 bases at J, with 20 bases in the middle. This CDR3 spans 17 amino acids. The CDR3 DNA sequence: TGTGCCAGCTCACCACCGATTGGCAGGGCTTCTTACGATGAGCAGTTCTTC. Protein sequence: CASSPPIGRASYDEQFF.

The V and J genes are TRBV9 and TRBJ2-1; 8 bases match TRBD2. J gave up 6 bases and V 0 bases, and 8 bases lay outside the gene matches. The CDR3 contains 16 residues. Per germline, CDR1 SGDLS and CDR2 YYNGEE. The CDR3 nucleotides read TGTGCCAGCAGCGTAGGAAGACGGGAGGGAGGCAATGAGCAGTTCTTC. Translated, it gives CASSVGRREGGNEQFF.

The genes are TRBV9 and TRBJ2-3; D unresolved. This CDR3 comprises 15 residues. Germline V gene data show CDR1 as SGDLS and CDR2 as YYNGEE. V gave up 0 bases and J gave up 0 bases, with 8 bases separating them. CDR3 DNA: TGTGCCAGCAGCGTAGAAGCTACTAGCACAGATACGCAGTATTTT. This codes for CASSVEATSTDTQYF.

The genes are TRBV19 and TRBJ1-5; TRBD1 might be the D (5 bases). V was trimmed by 3 bases and J by 5 bases, leaving 11 bases between them. The CDR3 is 14 amino acids. From germline, CDR1 is LNHDA and CDR2 SQIVND (reference sequence). CDR3 in amino acids: CASSMGTDDQPQHF. DNA of the CDR3: TGTGCCAGTAGTATGGGGACTGATGATCAGCCCCAGCATTTT.

The chain is built from TRBV30 and TRBJ2-7; 11 bases are shared with TRBD2. The ends lost 4 bases at V and 2 bases at J; junction bases unmatched: 19. There are 19 residues in the CDR3. CDR1 is GTSNPN and CDR2 is SVGIG in the germline V gene (reference sequence). CDR3 nucleotides: TGTGCCTGGAATTGGTGGACCGACGGGACTAGCGGCCTCCCCTACGAGCAGTACTTC. As protein: CAWNWWTDGTSGLPYEQYF.

V is TRBV5-1 and J is TRBJ2-3, with 7 bases aligning to TRBD1. This CDR3 has 15 amino acids. The V gene end was trimmed by 2 bases and the J gene end by 0 bases; junction bases not matched to a gene: 3. Per the germline V gene, CDR1 is SGHRS and CDR2 is YFSETQ. The CDR3 spells CASSFDRASTDTQYF. The CDR3 DNA follows: TGCGCCAGCAGCTTTGACAGGGCTAGCACAGATACGCAGTATTTT.